Listed below are T cell receptor beta chains from one sample, sequenced in a study of pediatric ulcerative colitis. Measured with immunoSEQ multiplex PCR; TCRdb has only the in-frame clones, and not every one. The table shows more than 15,000 clones, with about three quarters occurring only once. What was sequenced was gut tissue. The origin of the receptors is a girl aged 5-17 years with moderate ulcerative colitis. Both conserved end residues are part of each CDR3. Fields, in order: CDR3 protein, J gene, V gene.

CDR3: CSVEGLEETQYF
J: TRBJ2-5
V: TRBV29-1

CDR3: CASSLEGGLSETQYF
J: TRBJ2-5
V: TRBV5-1

CDR3: CASSEGSGRTEAFF
J: TRBJ1-1
V: TRBV13

CDR3: CASSHGWEDQPQHF
J: TRBJ1-5
V: TRBV7-9

CDR3: CASSSGGTEKLFF
J: TRBJ1-4
V: TRBV5-1

CDR3: CASSKAKRANTGELFF
J: TRBJ2-2
V: TRBV21-1

CDR3: CASSLLAGIYNEQFF
J: TRBJ2-1
V: TRBV9

CDR3: CASSLALRITLQPDTQYF
J: TRBJ2-3
V: TRBV11-2

CDR3: CASTLPGNTIYF
J: TRBJ1-3
V: TRBV28

CDR3: CASSKGQGATDTQYF
J: TRBJ2-3
V: TRBV19

CDR3: CASSEAHVLAGYNEQFF
J: TRBJ2-1
V: TRBV14

CDR3: CAWSDGTVNTEAFF
J: TRBJ1-1
V: TRBV30

CDR3: CASSLAGSGANVLTF
J: TRBJ2-6
V: TRBV5-1

CDR3: CASKQQGALGHLHGYTF
J: TRBJ1-2
V: TRBV19

CDR3: CATSPRKNTEAFF
J: TRBJ1-1
V: TRBV15

CDR3: CASSRQGVQSSYNSPLHF
J: TRBJ1-6
V: TRBV5-1

CDR3: CATSRVPGTQYGYTF
J: TRBJ1-2
V: TRBV15

CDR3: CASSPPPEHTDTQYF
J: TRBJ2-3
V: TRBV13

CDR3: CASSQGTGLAYEQYF
J: TRBJ2-7
V: TRBV4-1

CDR3: CASSPREYDYEQYF
J: TRBJ2-7
V: TRBV11-1

CDR3: CASSLAVGGSTDTQYF
J: TRBJ2-3
V: TRBV7-9

CDR3: CASSAPGQGYGYTF
J: TRBJ1-2
V: TRBV25-1